The next 23 T cell receptor beta chains were all read from a single sample in a study of PD-1 blockade in classical Hodgkin lymphoma. The time point is: newly diagnosed, previously untreated cHL patient sample. Magnetic negative selection was used to purify CD8+ T cells from thawed PBMCs. The assay was immunoSEQ multiplex PCR, and TCRdb's table has in-frame clones only and misses some. Here the sample spans tens of thousands of clones, about 87% being singletons. Sequencing used CD8+ T cells from blood. The source of these receptors is a human donor with classical Hodgkin lymphoma.

The chain carries TRBV30 and TRBJ2-2; D might be TRBD1 or TRBD2, each matching 5 bases. Trimming cost V 3 bases and J 1 base, with 24 bases left between them. The CDR3 extends over 19 amino acids. The germline gives CDR1 GTSNPN, CDR2 SVGIG (reference sequence). CDR3 nucleotides: TGTGCCTGGAGCCCTCGCCCCGGGACCTGGCGGTTGAACACCGGGGAGCTGTTTTTT. As protein: CAWSPRPGTWRLNTGELFF.

The chain has TRBV23-1 and TRBJ1-3, with 8 bases matching TRBD1. TRBV23-1 is treated as an ORF (open reading frame) with a function not yet certain. The ends lost 3 bases at V and 4 bases at J; junction bases unmatched: 8. CDR3 length: 16 amino acids. The chain's CDR3 is CASSQETGQEGNTIYF. CDR3 nucleotide sequence: TGCGCCAGCAGTCAGGAAACGGGACAGGAAGGAAACACCATATATTTT.

The V and J genes are TRBV6-5 and TRBJ1-1; the D gene is possibly TRBD1 (6 bases). CDR3 length equals 13 residues. Germline CDR1 and CDR2: MNHEY and SVGAGI. The V end lost 11 bases, the J end lost 1 base, and 14 bases lay between the germline ends. In nucleotides, the CDR3 is TGTGCCTGTGAGGGGGGCGCGAACACTGAAGCTTTCTTT. Its translation: CACEGGANTEAFF.

V gene TRBV30 combines with J gene TRBJ1-2; 7 positions match TRBD1. V shed 3 bases, J shed 4 bases, and the junction held 17 bases outside the gene matches. Germline V lookup: CDR1 GTSNPN, CDR2 SVGIG (reference sequence). CDR3 size: 17 residues. Written as DNA, the CDR3 is TGTGCCTGGAGCCCTCCCACCCACAGGGGTGGTATCTATGGCTACACCTTC. Translating it yields CAWSPPTHRGGIYGYTF.

This clone was picked up one time. This chain joins TRBV7-9 and TRBJ1-2, with D uncertain. The CDR3 spans 15 residues. V lost 2 bases and J 3 bases, leaving 13 bases between the germline ends. CDR1 SEHNR and CDR2 FQNEAQ come from the germline V gene (reference sequence). The CDR3 nucleotides are TGTGCCAGCAGCTTAAGTCTAAGTTCCGACTATGGCTACACCTTC. This translates into CASSLSLSSDYGYTF.

This CDR3 reads CASSIGGTGSREQYF. Here the CDR3 DNA reads TGTGCCAGTAGTATAGGAGGGACAGGGTCGCGCGAGCAGTACTTC. This chain connects TRBV19 to TRBJ2-7, with 9 bases matching TRBD1. Germline V gene sequence: CDR1 LNHDA, CDR2 SQIVND (reference sequence). The length of the CDR3 is 15 residues. With V trimmed by 1 base and J by 6 bases, 7 bases remained unmatched.

In this sample, this clone turned up once. The chain recombines TRBV11-1 with TRBJ2-1; 7 bases match TRBD1. Per the germline V gene, CDR1 is SGHAT and CDR2 is FQDESV (reference sequence). CDR3 length: 13 residues. The V and J ends lost 7 bases and 6 bases, in that order; junction bases with no gene match: 6. The CDR3 DNA is TGTGCCAGCACTAATACAGGGGCCAATGAGCAGTTCTTC. It codes for CASTNTGANEQFF.

The chain is built from TRBV19 and TRBJ2-1; 7 bases align to TRBD2. V shed 0 bases and J 7 bases; nucleotides not matched to a gene: 15. Looked up from germline, CDR1 is LNHDA and CDR2 is SQIVND (reference sequence). This CDR3 is 18 amino acids long. CDR3 nucleotide sequence: TGTGCCAGTAGTATAGATCGTGGAGTCGCGGGAGTAAGTAATGAGCAGTTCTTC. It translates to CASSIDRGVAGVSNEQFF.

The chain couples TRBV29-1 to TRBJ2-5, with unresolved D. The CDR3 is 18 residues long. Looked up from germline, CDR1 is SQVTM and CDR2 is ANQGSEA. V dropped 5 bases and J dropped 2 bases, with 27 bases sitting between them. The CDR3 sequence is CSVISPPDPSPLQETQYF. The CDR3 nucleotides are TGCAGCGTTATCTCCCCTCCGGACCCCAGTCCCCTACAAGAGACCCAGTACTTC.

The chain employs TRBV30 and TRBJ1-5; 7 bases are shared with TRBD1. The germline CDR1 and CDR2 sequences are GTSNPN and SVGIG (reference sequence). The J segment lost 0 bases and the V segment lost 1 base, leaving 15 bases of the junction unmatched. The CDR3 spans 19 residues. As DNA, the CDR3 is TGTGCCTGGAGTGCTGAACCGGGACAGACAGCTTATAGCAATCAGCCCCAGCATTTT. The encoded protein is CAWSAEPGQTAYSNQPQHF.

V and J are TRBV10-3 and TRBJ1-5; D may be TRBD1 (5 bases). Germline V CDR1 and CDR2: ENHRY, SYGVKD. V lost 5 bases and J lost 11, with 22 bases in between. CDR3 length: 15 residues. Here the CDR3 reads CAISPGLGNGEAQHF. The CDR3, as DNA: TGTGCCATCAGTCCGGGACTGGGGAACGGAGAGGCCCAGCATTTT.

The chain has TRBV18 and TRBJ1-4, with unresolved D. This CDR3 spans 16 amino acids. Per the germline V gene, CDR1 is KGHSH and CDR2 is LQKENI. Trimming removed 4 bases from V and 5 bases from J, with 17 bases in between. The CDR3 coding sequence is TGTGCCAGCTCACTCCGGGGATGGGCCGAGAATGAAAAACTGTTTTTT. It encodes CASSLRGWAENEKLFF.

The chain recombines TRBV7-3 with TRBJ2-7; 11 bases agree with TRBD2. This CDR3 comprises 14 residues. Germline CDR1 and CDR2: SGHTA and FQGTGA. J gave up 7 bases and V 5 bases, and 7 bases lay outside the gene matches. The CDR3 DNA reads as TGTGCCAGCAGCCTTAGCGGGGGGGCGACTGAGCAGTACTTC. The encoded protein is CASSLSGGATEQYF.

The CDR3 loop is CASSLGQGLPFSYEQYF. As DNA, the CDR3 is TGTGCCAGCAGCTTAGGGCAGGGTCTCCCTTTCTCCTACGAGCAGTACTTC. The chain links TRBV7-9 to TRBJ2-7; possibly TRBD1 for D (5 bases). The CDR3 sequence is 17 residues long. V lost 1 base to trimming and J lost 0 bases, with 16 bases between them. The V gene's germline CDR1 is SEHNR and CDR2 FQNEAQ (reference sequence). The entire variable domain, with the rest obtained from reference TRBV7-9 and TRBJ2-7, is as follows: DTGVSQNPRHKITKRGQNVTFRCDPISEHNRLYWYRQTLGQGPEFLTYFQNEAQLEKSRLLSDRFSAERPKGSFSTLEIQRTEQGDSAMYLCASSLGQGLPFSYEQYFGPGTRLTVT.

This clone was observed a single time. The rearrangement uses TRBV7-2 and TRBJ2-7; 8 bases are a match to TRBD1. Looked up from germline, CDR1 is SGHTA and CDR2 is FQGNSA. This CDR3 is built from 16 residues. The trim removed 2 bases at V and 4 bases at J, leaving 10 bases unmatched. The chain's CDR3 is CASSLTGQERPYEQYF. The CDR3 DNA reads TGTGCCAGCAGCTTAACGGGACAGGAAAGGCCTTACGAGCAGTACTTC.

This clone was detected only a few times. This chain links TRBV5-1 with TRBJ1-2; 9 bases align to TRBD1. The CDR3 loop spans 13 amino acids. The V gene's germline CDR1 is SGHRS and CDR2 YFSETQ. Trimming cost V 5 bases and J 6 bases; bases outside gene matches: 5. This chain's CDR3 is CASRNTGGNGYTF. As DNA, the CDR3 is TGCGCCAGCAGAAACACAGGGGGCAATGGCTACACCTTC.

The V and J genes are TRBV15 and TRBJ1-4; D is perhaps TRBD1 (5 bases). Trimming left V 6 bases short and J 10 bases short, with 18 bases between. Germline-derived CDR1 and CDR2 are LNHNV and YYDKDF (reference sequence). The CDR3 is 14 residues long. The CDR3: CATSLDGGSRKLFF. DNA of the CDR3: TGTGCCACCAGTCTCGACGGGGGTTCCCGAAAACTGTTTTTT.

On this clone itself: The sample contains more than one DNA sequence encoding this CDR3. The chain has TRBV6-5 and TRBJ1-3, with unresolved D. The CDR3 sequence is 15 residues long. The germline V and J ends were trimmed by 0 bases and 7 bases, with 13 bases remaining between them. CDR1 is MNHEY and CDR2 is SVGAGI in the germline V gene. CDR3 residues: CASSYSRQLGNTIYF. The CDR3 coding sequence is TGTGCCAGCAGTTACTCGAGGCAGCTGGGGAACACCATATATTTT.

DNA of the CDR3: TGTGCCAGCAGCACGCACGAAGGCGAGCAGTACTTC. Protein: CASSTHEGEQYF. The chain employs TRBV7-9 and TRBJ2-7; D uncertain. V gave up 5 bases and J gave up 6 bases, with 11 bases separating them. The V gene's germline CDR1 is SEHNR and CDR2 FQNEAQ (reference sequence). The CDR3 is 12 amino acids.

The chain carries TRBV5-1 and TRBJ1-2; D possibly corresponds to TRBD1 (5 bases). The CDR3 has 15 amino acids. V lost 3 bases and J lost 0, with 12 bases in between. The germline CDR1 and CDR2 sequences are SGHRS and YFSETQ. This chain's CDR3 is CASSSRGEANYGYTF. The DNA for the CDR3 is TGCGCCAGCAGCTCCCGGGGGGAAGCTAACTATGGCTACACCTTC.

The chain has TRBV19 and TRBJ1-5; D may be TRBD1 (5 bases). The CDR3 totals 15 residues. V was shortened by 5 bases and J by 0 bases, with 11 bases between the two germline ends. Germline V gives CDR1 LNHDA, CDR2 SQIVND (reference sequence). DNA for the CDR3: TGTGCCAGTAGTGACAGAGCATATAGCAATCAGCCCCAGCATTTT. Residues: CASSDRAYSNQPQHF.

V is TRBV9 and J is TRBJ2-2; D uncertain. Per the germline V gene, CDR1 is SGDLS and CDR2 is YYNGEE. V was cut by 0 bases and J by 0 bases, with 12 bases left in between. The CDR3 length is 17 residues. This CDR3 reads CASSVARFNPNTGELFF. The CDR3 coding sequence is TGTGCCAGCAGCGTAGCGAGATTCAACCCGAACACCGGGGAGCTGTTTTTT.

The V and J genes are TRBV4-1 and TRBJ2-7; 9 bases line up with TRBD1. CDR3 size: 15 residues. Trimming at V came to 0 bases and at J to 3 bases, leaving 3 bases not matched to a gene. In germline, CDR1 is MGHRA, CDR2 YSYEKL. CDR3 nucleotides: TGCGCCAGCAGCCAAGAATGGGGACAGGGCTACGAGCAGTACTTC. Translated: CASSQEWGQGYEQYF.